The 11 T cell receptor beta chains below come from one sample, sequenced in a study of cytomegalovirus exposure and HLA in healthy donors. Use of 60 Vbeta and 13 Jbeta primers characterized the PCR. Sequenced by immunoSEQ multiplex PCR; TCRdb stores in-frame clones only, minus some. Of almost 90,000 clones listed, roughly 85% were seen once; the top ten hold 6.5% to 9%. What was sequenced was PBMCs. The receptors here all came from a man between 35 and 55 years old in good health and CMV-seropositive.

J is TRBJ1-2 and V is TRBV19; weak D call: TRBD1 (6 bases). The CDR3 runs to 13 residues. V lost 7 bases to trimming and J lost 5 bases, with 14 bases between them. Germline loops: CDR1 LNHDA, CDR2 SQIVND (reference sequence). The CDR3 sequence is CASTPGHPYGYTF. CDR3 coding DNA: TGTGCCAGTACCCCGGGACACCCGTATGGCTACACCTTC. Drawing the rest from reference TRBV19 and TRBJ1-2, the complete variable domain is DGGITQSPKYLFRKEGQNVTLSCEQNLNHDAMYWYRQDPGQGLRLIYYSQIVNDFQKGDIAEGYSVSREKKESFPLTVTSAQKNPTAFYLCASTPGHPYGYTFGSGTRLTVV.

J is TRBJ1-3 and V is TRBV6-1; D not certain. Trimming left V 5 bases short and J 4 bases short, with 6 bases between. CDR3 length: 12 amino acids. Germline V gene data show CDR1 as MNHNS and CDR2 as SASEGT. DNA of the CDR3: TGTGCCAGCAGTCTTTCGGGAAACACCATATATTTT. It specifies CASSLSGNTIYF.

This clone was counted a single time. The rearrangement links TRBV4-1 to TRBJ2-6; 8 nucleotides line up with TRBD1. This CDR3 comprises 20 residues. Germline V gene sequence: CDR1 MGHRA, CDR2 YSYEKL. The junction had 14 bases not matched to a gene; V was cut back by 4 bases and J by 0 bases. Written as DNA, the CDR3 is TGCGCCAGCAGCCGGACATCTGGACAGGGAGTTCGCTCTGGGGCCAACGTCCTGACTTTC. It yields the protein CASSRTSGQGVRSGANVLTF.

The chain couples TRBV27 to TRBJ2-2; the match to TRBD1 covers 10 bases. Germline V gene data show CDR1 as MNHEY and CDR2 as SMNVEV (reference sequence). V lost 1 base to trimming and J lost 2 bases; unmatched junction nucleotides: 7. This CDR3 region has 18 residues. CDR3 sequence (DNA): TGTGCCAGCAGTTTATTCGGGACAGGGGTTAAAAACACCGGGGAGCTGTTTTTT. This encodes CASSLFGTGVKNTGELFF.

CDR3 protein: CASSIPQGRAGYTF. The CDR3 nucleotides read TGTGCCAGTAGTATACCTCAGGGGCGGGCTGGCTACACCTTC. The chain uses TRBV19 and TRBJ1-2; maybe TRBD1 (6 bases). The germline V and J ends were trimmed by 2 bases and 7 bases, with 14 bases remaining between them. This CDR3 is built from 14 residues. Germline V gives CDR1 LNHDA, CDR2 SQIVND (reference sequence).

The CDR3 protein is CASSLGGSSPEKLFF. The CDR3 DNA follows: TGCGCCAGCAGCTTGGGCGGCTCATCCCCTGAAAAACTGTTTTTT. V gene TRBV5-1 combines with J gene TRBJ1-4; D uncertain. The CDR3 totals 15 residues. V lost 0 bases and J 7 bases, leaving 13 bases between the germline ends. Germline CDR1 SGHRS, CDR2 YFSETQ.

The genes are TRBV7-3 and TRBJ2-5; TRBD2 matches at 14 bases. CDR1 is SGHTA, CDR2 FQGTGA, per germline. V was clipped by 5 bases and J by 11 bases; unmatched bases: 10. The CDR3 spans 15 residues. CDR3 residues: CASSPGLAGAGEQYF. CDR3 bases: TGTGCCAGCAGCCCGGGACTAGCGGGAGCAGGGGAGCAGTACTTC.

This chain joins TRBV5-1 and TRBJ1-2; 7 nucleotides match TRBD1. The CDR3 has 13 residues. Germline lookup yields CDR1 SGHRS and CDR2 YFSETQ. Trimming at V came to 4 bases and at J to 5 bases, leaving 5 bases not matched to a gene. In nucleotides, the CDR3 is TGCGCCAGCAGCCTCGGGACAGCTTATGGCTACACCTTC. Translated: CASSLGTAYGYTF.

The chain has TRBV5-1 and TRBJ2-7, with D uncertain. Germline values: CDR1 SGHRS, CDR2 YFSETQ. CDR3 length: 14 amino acids. The V gene lost 0 bases and the J gene lost 3 bases, with 10 bases spanning the gap. Here the CDR3 DNA reads TGCGCCAGCAGCTTGGAGGCGGATATCTACGAGCAGTACTTC. It is translated as CASSLEADIYEQYF.

This chain links TRBV5-8 with TRBJ2-3; D remains ambiguous. Germline V gene sequence: CDR1 SGHTS, CDR2 YDEGEE. The germline V and J ends were trimmed by 0 bases and 1 base, with 9 bases remaining between them. This CDR3 region has 15 residues. The CDR3 DNA sequence: TGTGCCAGCAGCTTGGCCCCCAGCGGCACAGATACGCAGTATTTT. It codes for CASSLAPSGTDTQYF.

About this clone itself: One junction end disagrees with the germline gene, perhaps due to a read error. The V call is TRBV7-9, the J call TRBJ2-7; a weak D match, TRBD1 (7 bases). The V gene's germline CDR1 is SEHNR and CDR2 FQNEAQ (reference sequence). The length of the CDR3 is 15 residues. In DNA form, the CDR3 reads TGTTCCAGCAGCTTAGGCGGGACAGTCCCCTACGAGCAGTACTTC. Protein: CSSSLGGTVPYEQYF.